This T cell receptor beta chain was sequenced in a study of blood T cells in healthy people across ages. Next came a second PCR, run for about 6 to 12 cycles, which used a sample-barcoded 5' primer along with a J-beta primer mix. TCRdb fed the 5' RACE reads into MiXCR, producing one record per CDR3 protein. The sample shows 1,300,000 or so distinct CDR3 sequences, approximately 59% of them seen only once. CDR3 length: 13 residues. The germline V and J ends were trimmed by 2 bases and 6 bases, with 9 bases remaining between them. Germline loops: CDR1 SGHDT, CDR2 YYEEEE. The sample consisted of blood. This sequence joins TRBV5-6 and TRBJ2-4; D assignment may be TRBD1 or TRBD2 (5 bases each). This clonotype was sampled from a man aged 18 to 30 in good health. DNA of the CDR3: TGTGCCAGCAGCTTTGGGACGGTAAACATTCAGTACTTC. Amino acids: CASSFGTVNIQYF.